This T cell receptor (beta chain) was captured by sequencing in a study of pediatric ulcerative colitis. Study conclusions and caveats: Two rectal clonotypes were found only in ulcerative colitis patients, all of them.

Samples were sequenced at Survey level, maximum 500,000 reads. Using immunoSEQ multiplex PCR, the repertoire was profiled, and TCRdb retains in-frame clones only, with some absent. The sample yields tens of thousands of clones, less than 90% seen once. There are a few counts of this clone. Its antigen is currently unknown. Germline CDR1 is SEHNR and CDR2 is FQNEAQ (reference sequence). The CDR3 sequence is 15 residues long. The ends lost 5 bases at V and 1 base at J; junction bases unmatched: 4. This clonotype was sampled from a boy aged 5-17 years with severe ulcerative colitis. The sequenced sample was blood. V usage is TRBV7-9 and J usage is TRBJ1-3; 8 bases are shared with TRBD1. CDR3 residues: CASSNYRGSGNTIYF. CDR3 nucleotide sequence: TGTGCCAGCAGCAATTACAGGGGGTCTGGAAACACCATATATTTT.